One sample yielded the 18 T cell receptor beta chains listed below, sequenced in a study of blood T cells in healthy people across ages. Together with a sample-barcoded 5' primer, a J-beta primer mix was included in a second PCR lasting roughly 6 to 12 cycles. TCRdb re-analysed the 5' RACE reads in MiXCR, keeping a single row per CDR3 protein. The sample holds roughly 680,000 distinct CDR3 sequences; roughly 20% are singletons and the top ten take approximately 3.7%. Sequencing used blood. These receptor sequences come from a man between 65 and 85 years old in good health.

This chain links TRBV10-3 with TRBJ2-3; 7 bases line up with TRBD2. J gave up 2 bases and V 6 bases, and 5 bases lay outside the gene matches. Germline V gene data show CDR1 as ENHRY and CDR2 as SYGVKD. The CDR3 consists of 14 residues. In DNA, the CDR3 is TGTGCCATCAGCGCGGGAGAGATCACAGATACGCAGTATTTT. Translated: CAISAGEITDTQYF.

The chain links TRBV20-1 to TRBJ2-1; 9 bases line up with TRBD2. V lost 2 bases, J lost 4 bases, and 9 bases stayed unmatched. Germline V gene data show CDR1 as DFQATT and CDR2 as SNEGSKA (reference sequence). The CDR3 totals 16 residues. CDR3 region: CSARFRTSGRYNEQFF. CDR3 bases: TGCAGTGCTAGATTCCGTACTAGCGGGCGTTACAATGAGCAGTTCTTC.

V and J are TRBV20-1 and TRBJ2-5; a weak D match, TRBD2 (5 bases). Germline lookup yields CDR1 DFQATT and CDR2 SNEGSKA (reference sequence). This CDR3 contains 13 residues. V was shortened by 7 bases and J by 0 bases, with 12 bases between the two germline ends. CDR3 DNA: TGCAGTGGATCCGGCGGGTACCAAGAGACCCAGTACTTC. Translated: CSGSGGYQETQYF.

This clonotype turned up a few times. The genes are TRBV20-1 and TRBJ2-1, with TRBD2 matching 8 bases. The germline CDR1 and CDR2 sequences are DFQATT and SNEGSKA (reference sequence). This CDR3 contains 12 residues. With V trimmed by 6 bases and J by 7 bases, 5 bases remained unmatched. CDR3 in DNA: TGCAGTGCGGTAGCGGGAAAGAATGAGCAGTTCTTC. Protein: CSAVAGKNEQFF.

The V and J genes are TRBV4-1 and TRBJ1-5; 8 bases align to TRBD1. CDR1 is MGHRA, CDR2 YSYEKL, per germline. V was clipped by 4 bases and J by 1 base; unmatched bases: 6. CDR3 length: 16 amino acids. The CDR3 region has the DNA TGCGCCAGCAGCCCAATGACAGGGGTAAGCAATCAGCCCCAGCATTTT. It specifies CASSPMTGVSNQPQHF.

The rearrangement joins TRBV4-2 to TRBJ2-7; TRBD2 matches at 8 bases. J lost 1 base, V lost 0 bases, and 14 bases had no gene match. From germline, CDR1 is LGHNA and CDR2 YNFKEQ. CDR3 length: 19 residues. The CDR3 protein is CASSQDGPPSLAESYEQYF. CDR3 nucleotide sequence: TGTGCCAGCAGCCAAGATGGGCCCCCTTCACTAGCGGAGTCCTACGAGCAGTACTTC.

This clonotype has just a few counts. This chain links TRBV15 with TRBJ2-1; weak D call: TRBD2 (5 bases). With 0 bases removed from V and 10 bases from J, the gap between germline ends came to 7 bases. This CDR3 region has 12 residues. Germline V CDR1 and CDR2: LNHNV, YYDKDF (reference sequence). CDR3 nucleotide sequence: TGTGCCACCAGCAGAGATCGGGGAGAGCAGTTCTTC. The encoded protein is CATSRDRGEQFF.

The V and J genes are TRBV12-3 or TRBV12-4 and TRBJ1-4; the D gene is possibly TRBD1 (6 bases). The CDR3 consists of 16 residues. Trimming removed 3 bases from V and 2 bases from J, with 13 bases in between. CDR3 DNA: TGTGCCAGCAGTTTCCCGGGGGGCGGGACTAATGAAAAACTGTTTTTT. It encodes CASSFPGGGTNEKLFF.

The rearrangement joins TRBV18 to TRBJ2-7; D is ambiguous. Germline CDR1 is KGHSH and CDR2 is LQKENI. This CDR3 has 14 residues. The germline V and J ends were trimmed by 0 bases and 2 bases, with 8 bases remaining between them. CDR3 sequence (DNA): TGTGCCAGCTCACCACCGACCAGAACCTACGAGCAGTACTTC. This gives the protein CASSPPTRTYEQYF.

This chain links TRBV5-1 with TRBJ2-3; D not certain. The ends were cut back, 4 bases at V and 9 bases at J, with 9 bases in the middle. There are 11 residues in the CDR3. CDR1 SGHRS and CDR2 YFSETQ come from the germline V gene. For the CDR3, the DNA is TGCGCCAGCAGCGGAGAGGCCACGCAGTATTTT. Protein: CASSGEATQYF.

The chain carries TRBV6-5 and TRBJ1-1; unclear D gene. The germline gives CDR1 MNHEY, CDR2 SVGAGI. CDR3 size: 14 residues. Trimming removed 5 bases at V and 1 base at J, with 11 bases between. CDR3 in DNA: TGTGCCAGCAGTCCGGACCGACAGAACACTGAAGCTTTCTTT. Amino acid sequence: CASSPDRQNTEAFF.

The chain links TRBV9 to TRBJ2-3; 14 bases match TRBD2. Trimming at V came to 3 bases and at J to 4 bases, leaving 10 bases not matched to a gene. The germline V gene has CDR1 SGDLS and CDR2 YYNGEE. This CDR3 is 18 amino acids long. CDR3 bases: TGTGCCAGCAGCGCCGGACTAGCGGGAGGTGGGATCTCAGATACGCAGTATTTT. It is translated as CASSAGLAGGGISDTQYF.

In its sample, this clonotype was seen many times. The CDR3, as DNA: TGTGCCAGCAGCGCTGGACTAGCGGGAGAAGAGACCCAGTACTTC. Amino acid sequence: CASSAGLAGEETQYF. The rearrangement uses TRBV7-9 and TRBJ2-5; 13 bases agree with TRBD2. V was clipped by 5 bases and J by 3 bases; unmatched bases: 3. The CDR3 sequence is 15 residues long. Germline V gene sequence: CDR1 SEHNR, CDR2 FQNEAQ (reference sequence).

The chain is built from TRBV6-6 and TRBJ1-6, with a tentative D call TRBD1 (6 bases). The V gene's germline CDR1 is MNHNY and CDR2 SVGAGI (reference sequence). The CDR3 loop spans 14 amino acids. Trimming cost V 2 bases and J 5 bases, with 7 bases left between them. The CDR3 region is CASSYQGNNSPLHF. CDR3 DNA sequence: TGTGCCAGCAGTTACCAGGGGAATAATTCACCCCTCCACTTT.

The chain combines TRBV7-2 with TRBJ2-3; 10 nucleotides line up with TRBD2. Germline CDR1 and CDR2: SGHTA and FQGNSA. Losses at the gene ends were 5 bases for V and 6 bases for J; bases not matched to a gene: 8. CDR3 length: 15 amino acids. The CDR3, as DNA: TGTGCCAGCAGCCCTAGCGGGAGTACCTCGGATACGCAGTATTTT. Protein sequence: CASSPSGSTSDTQYF. The full variable domain, in which reference TRBV7-2 and TRBJ2-3 provide the parts outside the CDR3, is GAGVSQSPSNKVTEKGKDVELRCDPISGHTALYWYRQSLGQGLEFLIYFQGNSAPDKSGLPSDRFSAERTGGSVSTLTIQRTQQEDSAVYLCASSPSGSTSDTQYFGPGTRLTVL.

The rearrangement links TRBV7-9 to TRBJ2-7, with D tentatively TRBD1 (6 bases). Germline-derived CDR1 and CDR2 are SEHNR and FQNEAQ (reference sequence). This CDR3 contains 15 residues. Trimming shortened V by 5 bases and J by 6 bases, and 20 bases separated the two germline ends. The DNA for the CDR3 is TGTGCCAGCAGCCCACCAACAGGGTTCGGTGGCGAGCAGTACTTC. Translation gives CASSPPTGFGGEQYF.

CDR3 sequence (DNA): TGCGCCAGCAGCTTGGTGCCGGGTTCGGAAAACGAGCAGTACTTC. This codes for CASSLVPGSENEQYF. The chain links TRBV5-1 to TRBJ2-7, with D hard to call. In germline, CDR1 is SGHRS, CDR2 YFSETQ. Trimming left V 0 bases short and J 5 bases short, with 15 bases between. This CDR3 is 15 amino acids long.

The chain recombines TRBV7-2 with TRBJ2-3; 9 bases match TRBD2. Trimming at V came to 7 bases and at J to 3 bases, leaving 5 bases not matched to a gene. The V gene's germline CDR1 is SGHTA and CDR2 FQGNSA. The CDR3 is made up of 14 amino acids. CDR3 protein: CASTTTSGTDTQYF. DNA for the CDR3: TGTGCCAGCACCACGACTAGCGGTACAGATACGCAGTATTTT.